The clone carrying this T cell receptor (beta chain) showed up just a few times. The entry originates in a study of response to subunit inactivated influenza vaccine. TCRdb ran MiXCR on the RT-PCR reads and lists one entry per CDR3 protein. The data contain more than 500,000 distinct CDR3 sequences, 11% of them seen just once; the ten biggest clones take up approximately 11%. Per the germline V gene, CDR1 is SEHNR and CDR2 is FQNEAQ (reference sequence). This CDR3 spans 17 amino acids. The ends were cut back, 1 base at V and 1 base at J, with 14 bases in the middle. Separately, the same data were catalogued under a study of T cells expressing NK-cell markers. That source adds: For TCR beta, cDNA was produced by 5'RACE template switching with UMIs.

Specimen: PBMCs from blood, collected on the day of vaccination. This chain joins TRBV7-9 and TRBJ2-4; D is possibly TRBD2 (5 bases). The receptor comes from a man aged 45-65 years who received an inactivated influenza vaccine. CDR3 nucleotide sequence: TGTGCCAGCAGCTTAGATCCGGGGATGAAGGCCAAAAACATTCAGTACTTC. It encodes CASSLDPGMKAKNIQYF.